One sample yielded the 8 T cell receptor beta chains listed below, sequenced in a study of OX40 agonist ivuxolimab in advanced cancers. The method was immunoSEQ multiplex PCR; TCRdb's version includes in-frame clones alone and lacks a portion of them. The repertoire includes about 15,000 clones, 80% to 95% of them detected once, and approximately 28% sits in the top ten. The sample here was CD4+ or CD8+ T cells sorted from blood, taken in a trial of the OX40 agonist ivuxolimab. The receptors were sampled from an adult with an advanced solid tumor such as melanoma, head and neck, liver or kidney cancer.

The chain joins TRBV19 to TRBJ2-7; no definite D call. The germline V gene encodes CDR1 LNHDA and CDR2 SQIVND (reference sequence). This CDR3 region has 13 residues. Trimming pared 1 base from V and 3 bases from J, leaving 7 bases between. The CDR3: CASSIGPSYEQYF. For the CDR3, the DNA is TGTGCCAGTAGTATAGGGCCTAGCTACGAGCAGTACTTC.

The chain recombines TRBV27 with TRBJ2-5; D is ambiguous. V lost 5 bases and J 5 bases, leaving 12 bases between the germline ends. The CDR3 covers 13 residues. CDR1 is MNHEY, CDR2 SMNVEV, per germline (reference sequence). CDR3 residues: CASSLIARETQYF. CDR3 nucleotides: TGTGCCAGCAGTCTCATAGCCAGGGAGACCCAGTACTTC.

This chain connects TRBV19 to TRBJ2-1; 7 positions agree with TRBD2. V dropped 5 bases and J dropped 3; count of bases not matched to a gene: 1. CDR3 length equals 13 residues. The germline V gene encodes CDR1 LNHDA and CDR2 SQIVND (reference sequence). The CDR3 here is CASSLAVYNEQFF. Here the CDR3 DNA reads TGTGCCAGTAGTCTAGCGGTCTACAATGAGCAGTTCTTC.

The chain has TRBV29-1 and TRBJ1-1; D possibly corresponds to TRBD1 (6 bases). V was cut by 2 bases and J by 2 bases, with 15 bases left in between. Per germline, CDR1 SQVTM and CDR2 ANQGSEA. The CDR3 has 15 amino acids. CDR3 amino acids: CSVEKVGQPNTEAFF. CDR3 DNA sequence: TGCAGCGTTGAAAAAGTAGGACAGCCAAACACTGAAGCTTTCTTT.

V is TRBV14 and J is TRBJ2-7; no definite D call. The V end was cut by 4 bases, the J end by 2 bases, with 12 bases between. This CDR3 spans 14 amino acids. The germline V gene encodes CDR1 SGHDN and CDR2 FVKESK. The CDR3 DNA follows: TGTGCCAGCAGCCCCGGTCCAAGCACCTACGAGCAGTACTTC. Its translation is CASSPGPSTYEQYF.

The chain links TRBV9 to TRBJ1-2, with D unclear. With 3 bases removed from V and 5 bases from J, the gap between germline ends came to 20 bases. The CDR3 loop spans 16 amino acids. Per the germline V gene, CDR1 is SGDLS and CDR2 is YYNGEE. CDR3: CASSASTTEVRYGYTF. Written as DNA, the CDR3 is TGTGCCAGCAGCGCTTCGACGACGGAGGTTCGATATGGCTACACCTTC.

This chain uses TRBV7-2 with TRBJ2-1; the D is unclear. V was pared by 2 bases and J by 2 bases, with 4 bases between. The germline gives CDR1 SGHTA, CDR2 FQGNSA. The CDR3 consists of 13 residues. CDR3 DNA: TGTGCCAGCAGCTTACGAGCCTACAATGAGCAGTTCTTC. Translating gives CASSLRAYNEQFF. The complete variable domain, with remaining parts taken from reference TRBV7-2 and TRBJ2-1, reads GAGVSQSPSNKVTEKGKDVELRCDPISGHTALYWYRQSLGQGLEFLIYFQGNSAPDKSGLPSDRFSAERTGGSVSTLTIQRTQQEDSAVYLCASSLRAYNEQFFGPGTRLTVL.

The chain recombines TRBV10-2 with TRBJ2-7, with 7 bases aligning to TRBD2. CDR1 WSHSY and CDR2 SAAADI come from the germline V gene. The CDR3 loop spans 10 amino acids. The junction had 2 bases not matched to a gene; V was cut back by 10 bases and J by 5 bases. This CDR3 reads CATLADEQYF. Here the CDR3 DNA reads TGCGCCACGCTAGCGGACGAGCAGTACTTC.